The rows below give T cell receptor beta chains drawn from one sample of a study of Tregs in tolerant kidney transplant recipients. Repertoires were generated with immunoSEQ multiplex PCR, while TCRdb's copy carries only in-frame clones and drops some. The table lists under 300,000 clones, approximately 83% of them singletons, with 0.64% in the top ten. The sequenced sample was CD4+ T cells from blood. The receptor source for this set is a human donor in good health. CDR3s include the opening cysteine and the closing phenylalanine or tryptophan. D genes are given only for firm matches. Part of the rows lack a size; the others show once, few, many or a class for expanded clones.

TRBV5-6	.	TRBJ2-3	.	TGTGCCAGCAGCAGCGTAGCAGATACGCAGTATTTT	CASSSVADTQYF
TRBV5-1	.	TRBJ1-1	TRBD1	TGCGCCAGCAGCTTGGCCCAGGACAGGCCTAACACTGAAGCTTTCTTT	CASSLAQDRPNTEAFF
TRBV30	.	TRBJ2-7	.	TGTGCCTGGAGTCTGGGACCACCTTACGAGCAGTACTTC	CAWSLGPPYEQYF
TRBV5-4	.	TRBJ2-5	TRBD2	TGTGCCAGCACCCCTGGACTAGCGGGAGAGGAGACCCAGTACTTC	CASTPGLAGEETQYF
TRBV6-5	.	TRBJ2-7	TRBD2	TGTGCCAGCAGTTACTCCGGAGCGGGATCGTACGAGCAGTACTTC	CASSYSGAGSYEQYF
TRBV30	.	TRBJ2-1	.	TGTGCCTGGAGTGTAGCGGAGGGGTACAATGAGCAGTTCTTC	CAWSVAEGYNEQFF
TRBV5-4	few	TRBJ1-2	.	TGTGCCAGCAGCTTGGAATCCAGGAGAGTTAACTATGGCTACACCTTC	CASSLESRRVNYGYTF
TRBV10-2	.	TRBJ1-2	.	TGCGCCAGCACTGCCGGAGTCTATGGCTACACCTTC	CASTAGVYGYTF
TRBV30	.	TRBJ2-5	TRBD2	TGTGCCTGGACCAGCGGGAGGGAGAAGACCCAGTACTTC	CAWTSGREKTQYF
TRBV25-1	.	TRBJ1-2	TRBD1	TGTGCCAGCAGTGAAATTTGGGGACAGGACTATGGCTACACCTTC	CASSEIWGQDYGYTF
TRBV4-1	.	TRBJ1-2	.	TGCGCCAGCAGCCAGCCCGCTGAAGGGTACTATGGCTACACCTTC	CASSQPAEGYYGYTF
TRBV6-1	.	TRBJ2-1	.	TGTGCCGGGAAGGGGGGCGGGAGAAATGAGCAGTTCTTC	CAGKGGGRNEQFF
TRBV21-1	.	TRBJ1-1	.	TGTGCCAGCAGCTTTCCGACAGGGGAGAGGTCTGAAGCTTTCTTT	CASSFPTGERSEAFF
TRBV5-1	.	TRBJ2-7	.	TGCGCCAGCAGCTTGGGTGGCAGGCTCACCTACGAGCAGTACTTC	CASSLGGRLTYEQYF